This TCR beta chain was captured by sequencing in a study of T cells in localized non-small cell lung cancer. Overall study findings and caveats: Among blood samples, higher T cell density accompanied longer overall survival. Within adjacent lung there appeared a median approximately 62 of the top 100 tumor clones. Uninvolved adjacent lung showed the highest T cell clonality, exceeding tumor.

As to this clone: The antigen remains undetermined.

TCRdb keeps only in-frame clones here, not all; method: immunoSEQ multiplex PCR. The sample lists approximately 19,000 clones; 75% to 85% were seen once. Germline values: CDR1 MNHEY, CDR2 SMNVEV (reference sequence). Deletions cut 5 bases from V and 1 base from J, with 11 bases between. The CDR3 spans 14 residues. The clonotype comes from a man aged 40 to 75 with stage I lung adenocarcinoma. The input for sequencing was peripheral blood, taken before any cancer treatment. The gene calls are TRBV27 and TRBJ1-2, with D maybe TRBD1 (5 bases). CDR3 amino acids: CASSPWGGNYGYTF. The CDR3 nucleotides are TGTGCCAGCAGTCCATGGGGCGGTAACTATGGCTACACCTTC.